This TCR beta chain was captured in a study of long-term antiretroviral therapy in people with HIV. The V gene lost 2 bases and the J gene lost 4 bases, with 6 bases spanning the gap. The CDR3 has 12 amino acids. In germline, CDR1 is SGHNT, CDR2 YYREEE (reference sequence). Two or more post-ART PBMC samples, plus at least one pre-ART sample, were available for each donor. Running of the v3.0 immunoSEQ assay took place at survey level. Assay: immunoSEQ multiplex PCR; the TCRdb copy retains only in-frame clones and omits some. In the table there are about 39,000 clones, 86% of which are singletons. The origin of this receptor is a woman in her 50s with HIV. Sample: unsorted PBMCs, taken 1.2 years after starting antiretroviral therapy. The chain combines TRBV5-4 with TRBJ1-1, with a possible D match to TRBD1 (5 bases). For the CDR3, the DNA is TGTGCCAGCAGCTTTGGGGGCACTGAAGCTTTCTTT. It specifies CASSFGGTEAFF.